Included here is one T cell receptor (beta chain) sequence, with context. This record belongs to a study of blood T cell repertoires in COVID-19. Turning to the study itself: Researchers got acute and convalescent COVID-19 samples from the United States, Italy and Spain.

Profiling relied on immunoSEQ multiplex PCR, and the TCRdb table lists in-frame clones only, not all of them. The sample lists about 190,000 clones, around nine tenths occurring once. CDR1 and CDR2 from the germline V gene are SNHLY and FYNNEI. CDR3 length: 15 residues. Trimming took 5 bases from V and 7 from J; bases not matched to a gene: 7. The sequence was obtained from a man in his 70s with active or convalescent COVID-19. The V gene is TRBV2, the J gene TRBJ2-1, with 11 bases identical to TRBD2. Sequenced input: peripheral blood. The CDR3 DNA reads as TGTGCCAGCAGTCCTAGCGGGGGGAGTTGGAATGAGCAGTTCTTC. It is translated as CASSPSGGSWNEQFF.